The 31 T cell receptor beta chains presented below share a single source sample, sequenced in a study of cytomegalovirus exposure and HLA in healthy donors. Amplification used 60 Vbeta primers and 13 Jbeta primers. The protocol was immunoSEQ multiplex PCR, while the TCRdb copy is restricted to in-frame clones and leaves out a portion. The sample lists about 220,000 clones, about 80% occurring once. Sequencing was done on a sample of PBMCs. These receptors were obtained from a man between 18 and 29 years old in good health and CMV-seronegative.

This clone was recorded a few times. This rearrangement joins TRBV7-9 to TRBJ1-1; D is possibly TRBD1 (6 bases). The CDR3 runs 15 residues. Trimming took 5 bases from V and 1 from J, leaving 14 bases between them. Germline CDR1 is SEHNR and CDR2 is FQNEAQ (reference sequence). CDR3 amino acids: CASSALGGPNTEAFF. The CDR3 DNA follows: TGTGCCAGCAGCGCCTTGGGGGGGCCGAACACTGAAGCTTTCTTT.

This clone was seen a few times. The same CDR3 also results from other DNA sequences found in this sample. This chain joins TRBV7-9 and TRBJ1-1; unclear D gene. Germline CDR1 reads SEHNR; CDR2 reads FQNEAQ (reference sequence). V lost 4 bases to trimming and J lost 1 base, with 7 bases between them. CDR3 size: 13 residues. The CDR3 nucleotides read TGTGCCAGCAGCTCGACGGGGAACACTGAAGCTTTCTTT. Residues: CASSSTGNTEAFF.

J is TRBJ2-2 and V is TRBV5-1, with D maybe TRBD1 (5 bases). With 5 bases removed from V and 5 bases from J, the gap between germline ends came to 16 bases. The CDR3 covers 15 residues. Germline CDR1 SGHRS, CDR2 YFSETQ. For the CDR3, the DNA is TGCGCCAGCAGACCCGCAGGGCAGTGGACCGGGGAGCTGTTTTTT. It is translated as CASRPAGQWTGELFF.

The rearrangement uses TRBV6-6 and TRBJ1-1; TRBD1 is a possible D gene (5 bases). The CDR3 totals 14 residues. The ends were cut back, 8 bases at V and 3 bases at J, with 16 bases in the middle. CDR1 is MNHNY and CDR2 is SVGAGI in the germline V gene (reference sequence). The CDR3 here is CASSTAQMHTEAFF. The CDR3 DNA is TGTGCCAGCTCGACAGCCCAAATGCACACTGAAGCTTTCTTT.

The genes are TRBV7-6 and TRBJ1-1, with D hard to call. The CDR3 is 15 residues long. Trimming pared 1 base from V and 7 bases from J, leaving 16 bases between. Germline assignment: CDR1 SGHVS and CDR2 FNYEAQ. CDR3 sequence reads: CASSLGEGGLREAFF. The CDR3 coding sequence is TGTGCCAGCAGCTTAGGGGAGGGTGGGCTGCGTGAAGCTTTCTTT.

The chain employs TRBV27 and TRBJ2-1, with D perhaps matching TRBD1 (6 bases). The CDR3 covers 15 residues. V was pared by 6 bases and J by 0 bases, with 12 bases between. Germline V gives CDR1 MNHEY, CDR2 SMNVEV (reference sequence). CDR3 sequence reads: CASSHGQSSYNEQFF. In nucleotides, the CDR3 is TGTGCCAGCAGCCATGGACAGTCCTCCTACAATGAGCAGTTCTTC.

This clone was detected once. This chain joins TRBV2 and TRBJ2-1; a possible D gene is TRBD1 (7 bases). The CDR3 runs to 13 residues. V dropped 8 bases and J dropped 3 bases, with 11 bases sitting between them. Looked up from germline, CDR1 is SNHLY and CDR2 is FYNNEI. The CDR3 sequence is CASRGTVYNEQFF. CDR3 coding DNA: TGTGCCAGCCGCGGGACAGTCTACAATGAGCAGTTCTTC.

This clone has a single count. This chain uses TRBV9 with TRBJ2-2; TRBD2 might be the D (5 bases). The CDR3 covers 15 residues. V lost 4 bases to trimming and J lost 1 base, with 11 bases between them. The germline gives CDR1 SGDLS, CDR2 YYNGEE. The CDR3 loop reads CASSPLRENTGELFF. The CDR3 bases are TGTGCCAGCAGCCCCCTCCGGGAGAACACCGGGGAGCTGTTTTTT.

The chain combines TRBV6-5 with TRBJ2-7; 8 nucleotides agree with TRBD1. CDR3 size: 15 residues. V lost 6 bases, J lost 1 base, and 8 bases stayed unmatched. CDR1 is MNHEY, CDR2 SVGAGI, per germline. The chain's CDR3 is CASSDPGQASYEQYF. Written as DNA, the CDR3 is TGTGCCAGCAGCGATCCGGGACAGGCGTCCTACGAGCAGTACTTC.

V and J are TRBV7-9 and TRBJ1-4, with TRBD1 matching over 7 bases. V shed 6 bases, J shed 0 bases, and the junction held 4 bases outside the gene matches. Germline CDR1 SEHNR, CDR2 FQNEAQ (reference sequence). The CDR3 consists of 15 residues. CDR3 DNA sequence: TGTGCCAGCAGTCCACAGGGGACAACTAATGAAAAACTGTTTTTT. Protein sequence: CASSPQGTTNEKLFF.

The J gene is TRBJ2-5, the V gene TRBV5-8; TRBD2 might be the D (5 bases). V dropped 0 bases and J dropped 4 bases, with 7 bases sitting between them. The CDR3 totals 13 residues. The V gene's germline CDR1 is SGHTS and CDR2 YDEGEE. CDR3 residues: CASSLGRAETQYF. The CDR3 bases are TGTGCCAGCAGCTTGGGGCGGGCAGAGACCCAGTACTTC.

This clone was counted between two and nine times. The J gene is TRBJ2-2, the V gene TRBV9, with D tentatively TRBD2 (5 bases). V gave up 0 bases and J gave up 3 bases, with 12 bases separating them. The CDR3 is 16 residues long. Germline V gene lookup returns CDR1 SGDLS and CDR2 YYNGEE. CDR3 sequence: CASSVGPAEYTGELFF. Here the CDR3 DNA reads TGTGCCAGCAGCGTAGGCCCAGCGGAGTACACCGGGGAGCTGTTTTTT.

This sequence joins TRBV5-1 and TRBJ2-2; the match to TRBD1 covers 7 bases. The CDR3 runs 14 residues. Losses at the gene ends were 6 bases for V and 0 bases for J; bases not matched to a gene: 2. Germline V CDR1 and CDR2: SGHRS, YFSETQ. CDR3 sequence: CASTGQTNTGELFF. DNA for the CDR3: TGCGCCAGCACGGGACAGACGAACACCGGGGAGCTGTTTTTT.

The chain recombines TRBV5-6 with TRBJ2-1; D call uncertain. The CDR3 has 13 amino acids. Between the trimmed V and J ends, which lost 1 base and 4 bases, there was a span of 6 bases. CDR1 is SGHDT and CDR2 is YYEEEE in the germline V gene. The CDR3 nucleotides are TGTGCCAGCAGCTTGACAGATTACAATGAGCAGTTCTTC. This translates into CASSLTDYNEQFF.

The CDR3 DNA follows: TGCGCCAGCAGCCAAGCTAGCGGGCTTGCCTACGAGCAGTACTTC. Amino acids: CASSQASGLAYEQYF. The rearrangement joins TRBV4-1 to TRBJ2-7, with 8 bases that match TRBD2. Germline V gives CDR1 MGHRA, CDR2 YSYEKL. The CDR3 runs to 15 residues. The V and J ends lost 1 base and 2 bases, in that order; junction bases with no gene match: 4.

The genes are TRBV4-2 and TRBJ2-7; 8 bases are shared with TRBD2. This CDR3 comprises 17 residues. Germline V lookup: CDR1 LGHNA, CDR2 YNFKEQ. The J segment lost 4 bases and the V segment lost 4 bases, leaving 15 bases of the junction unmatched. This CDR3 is CASSRRGAGTSVYEQYF. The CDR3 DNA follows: TGTGCCAGCAGCCGCCGGGGGGCCGGGACTAGTGTTTACGAGCAGTACTTC.

The CDR3 DNA is TGTGCCAGCAGCGGGACAGGGGTAGGCTACACCTTC. This sequence encodes CASSGTGVGYTF. The chain uses TRBV27 and TRBJ1-2, with 10 bases that match TRBD1. From germline, CDR1 is MNHEY and CDR2 SMNVEV (reference sequence). After removal of 6 bases from V and 8 bases from J, the junction contained 3 bases not matched to a gene. The CDR3 runs to 12 residues.

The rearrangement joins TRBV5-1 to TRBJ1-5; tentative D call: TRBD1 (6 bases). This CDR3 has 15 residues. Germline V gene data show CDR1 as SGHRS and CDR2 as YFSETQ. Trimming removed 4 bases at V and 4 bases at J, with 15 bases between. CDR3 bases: TGCGCCAGCAGCCTCGAGGGGGGGCCTAATCAGCCCCAGCATTTT. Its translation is CASSLEGGPNQPQHF.

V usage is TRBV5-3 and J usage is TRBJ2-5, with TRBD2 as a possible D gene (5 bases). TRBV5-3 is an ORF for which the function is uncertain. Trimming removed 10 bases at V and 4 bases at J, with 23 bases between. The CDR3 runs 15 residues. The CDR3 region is CAHLRWESAGETQYF. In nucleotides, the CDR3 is TGTGCCCACCTTAGATGGGAGTCGGCGGGAGAGACCCAGTACTTC.

The CDR3 is CASSEGTGGYTF. The CDR3 DNA follows: TGTGCCAGCAGTGAGGGCACTGGTGGCTACACCTTC. V usage is TRBV2 and J usage is TRBJ1-2, with D hard to call. The ends were cut back, 3 bases at V and 7 bases at J, with 9 bases in the middle. CDR3 length equals 12 residues. Germline CDR1 SNHLY, CDR2 FYNNEI.

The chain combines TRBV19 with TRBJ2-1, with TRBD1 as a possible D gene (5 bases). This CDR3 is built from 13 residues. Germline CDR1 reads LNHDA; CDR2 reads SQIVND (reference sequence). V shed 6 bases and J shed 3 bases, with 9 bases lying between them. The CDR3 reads CASSQGYYNEQFF. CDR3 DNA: TGTGCCAGTAGCCAGGGATACTACAATGAGCAGTTCTTC.

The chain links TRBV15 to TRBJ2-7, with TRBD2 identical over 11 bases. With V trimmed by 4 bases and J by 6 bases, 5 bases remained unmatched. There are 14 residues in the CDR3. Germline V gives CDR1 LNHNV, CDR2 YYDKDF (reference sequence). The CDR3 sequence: CATSIAGGSPEQYF. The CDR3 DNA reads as TGTGCCACCAGCATAGCGGGAGGGAGTCCCGAGCAGTACTTC.

CDR3 bases: TGTGCCATCAGTGAAGGACAGGGGTCAGATACGCAGTATTTT. Protein: CAISEGQGSDTQYF. V usage is TRBV10-3 and J usage is TRBJ2-3; TRBD1 agrees at 9 bases. Germline CDR1 is ENHRY and CDR2 is SYGVKD. With V trimmed by 3 bases and J by 4 bases, 2 bases remained unmatched. The CDR3 runs to 14 residues.

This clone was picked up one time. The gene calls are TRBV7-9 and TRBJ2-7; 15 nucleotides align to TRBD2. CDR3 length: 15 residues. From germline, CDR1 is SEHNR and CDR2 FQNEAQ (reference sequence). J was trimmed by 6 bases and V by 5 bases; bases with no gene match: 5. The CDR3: CASSPGLAGGGEQYF. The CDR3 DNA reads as TGTGCCAGCAGCCCGGGACTAGCGGGAGGTGGCGAGCAGTACTTC. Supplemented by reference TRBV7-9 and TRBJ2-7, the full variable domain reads DTGVSQNPRHKITKRGQNVTFRCDPISEHNRLYWYRQTLGQGPEFLTYFQNEAQLEKSRLLSDRFSAERPKGSFSTLEIQRTEQGDSAMYLCASSPGLAGGGEQYFGPGTRLTVT.

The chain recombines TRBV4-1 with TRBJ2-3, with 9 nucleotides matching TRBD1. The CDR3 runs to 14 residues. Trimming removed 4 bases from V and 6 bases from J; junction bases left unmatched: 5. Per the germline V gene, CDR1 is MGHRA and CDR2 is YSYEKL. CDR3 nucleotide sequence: TGCGCCAGCAGCCCAGGACAGGGGCGGGATACGCAGTATTTT. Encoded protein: CASSPGQGRDTQYF.

As DNA, the CDR3 is TGTGCCAGCAGTGAAATCAGGATCTCTGGAAACACCATATATTTT. It yields the protein CASSEIRISGNTIYF. The chain employs TRBV6-1 and TRBJ1-3; no clear D gene. The CDR3 loop spans 15 amino acids. V was shortened by 2 bases and J by 0 bases, with 8 bases between the two germline ends. Germline CDR1 and CDR2: MNHNS and SASEGT.

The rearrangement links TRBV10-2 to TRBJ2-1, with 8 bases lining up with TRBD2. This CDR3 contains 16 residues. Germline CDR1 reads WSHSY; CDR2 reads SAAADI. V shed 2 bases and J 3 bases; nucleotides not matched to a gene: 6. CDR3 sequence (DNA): TGCGCCAGCAGTGAGCAAGGACTAGCACTCTACAATGAGCAGTTCTTC. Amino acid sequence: CASSEQGLALYNEQFF.

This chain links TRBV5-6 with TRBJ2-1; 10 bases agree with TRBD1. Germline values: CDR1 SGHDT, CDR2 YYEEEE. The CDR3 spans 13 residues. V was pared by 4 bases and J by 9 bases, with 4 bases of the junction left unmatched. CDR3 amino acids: CASSRDRGREQFF. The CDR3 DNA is TGTGCCAGCAGCAGGGACAGGGGACGTGAGCAGTTCTTC.

The CDR3 here is CASSLSRQAGYTF. CDR3 nucleotide sequence: TGTGCCAGCAGCCTAAGTCGGCAGGCGGGCTACACCTTC. This chain uses TRBV7-9 with TRBJ1-2; no clear D. This CDR3 region has 13 residues. The V end was cut by 5 bases, the J end by 8 bases, with 15 bases between. Per the germline V gene, CDR1 is SEHNR and CDR2 is FQNEAQ (reference sequence). Full variable domain (remainder filled in from reference TRBV7-9 and TRBJ1-2): DTGVSQNPRHKITKRGQNVTFRCDPISEHNRLYWYRQTLGQGPEFLTYFQNEAQLEKSRLLSDRFSAERPKGSFSTLEIQRTEQGDSAMYLCASSLSRQAGYTFGSGTRLTVV.

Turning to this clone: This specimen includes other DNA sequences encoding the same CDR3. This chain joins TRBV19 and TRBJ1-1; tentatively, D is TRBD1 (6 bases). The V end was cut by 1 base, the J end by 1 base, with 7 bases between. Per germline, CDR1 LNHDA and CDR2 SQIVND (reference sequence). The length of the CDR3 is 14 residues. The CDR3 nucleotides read TGTGCCAGTAGTATAGGCAGGGGGAACACTGAAGCTTTCTTT. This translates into CASSIGRGNTEAFF.

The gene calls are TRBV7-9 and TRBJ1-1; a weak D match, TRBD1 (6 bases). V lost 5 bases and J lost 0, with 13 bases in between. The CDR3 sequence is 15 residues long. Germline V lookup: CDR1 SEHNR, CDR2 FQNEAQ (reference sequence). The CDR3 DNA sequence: TGTGCCAGCAGCATCTCCTGGACAGTGAACACTGAAGCTTTCTTT. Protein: CASSISWTVNTEAFF.